The clone carrying this T cell receptor beta chain was observed a few times. What it recognizes is unknown. The length of the CDR3 is 14 residues. CDR1 SGHVS and CDR2 FNYEAQ come from the germline V gene. Trimming removed 1 base at V and 7 bases at J, with 11 bases between. TCRdb called the reads again in MiXCR, with one record for every CDR3 protein. Of under 150,000 distinct CDR3 sequences in the sample, over 25% were seen once. These data come from a study of T cell repertoires in cytomegalovirus infection. The receptor was derived from a human donor in good health (CMV status not recorded). Some clones in this sample may be carry-over from other donors' samples. The sample consisted of CD8+ T cells from cultured PBMCs, taken from culture after CMV antigen stimulation. This rearrangement joins TRBV7-6 to TRBJ1-5; weak D call: TRBD1 (5 bases). The chain's CDR3 is CASSLGGDVQPQHF. DNA for the CDR3: TGTGCCAGCAGCTTAGGGGGGGACGTCCAGCCCCAGCATTTT. Using reference TRBV7-6 and TRBJ1-5 for the parts outside the CDR3, the full variable domain is GAGVSQSPRYKVTKRGQDVALRCDPISGHVSLYWYRQALGQGPEFLTYFNYEAQQDKSGLPNDRFSAERPEGSISTLTIQRTEQRDSAMYRCASSLGGDVQPQHFGDGTRLSIL.